A selection of T cell receptor beta chains follows, all from one sample in a study of T cell clones after liver transplantation. Sequenced by immunoSEQ multiplex PCR; TCRdb stores in-frame clones only, minus some. This table has about 21,000 clones, 93% appearing once. Sequenced here: CD8+ T cells from blood, sampled approximately 25 months after liver transplant. The receptors were sampled from a human patient who received a liver transplant. Some T cells may be the graft donor's. CDR3s include the opening cysteine and the closing phenylalanine or tryptophan. The D gene is left open where the match is weak. Clone size is stated in some rows and not others, as once, few, many or a class when expanded.

>NA|TRBD2|TRBJ2-5|TRBV7-8
TGTGCCAGCAGCTACGCCCCGTGGGCTAGCGGGTTGGAGACCCAGTACTTC
CASSYAPWASGLETQYF
>NA|NA|TRBJ2-1|TRBV5-1
TGCGCCAGCAGCGTGAGAGGCAATGAGCAGTTCTTC
CASSVRGNEQFF
>NA|TRBD2|TRBJ2-3|TRBV15
TGTGCCACCAGCAGAGTAGCGGGAGCGGGCACAGATACGCAGTATTTT
CATSRVAGAGTDTQYF
>NA|NA|TRBJ2-7|TRBV12-2
TGTGCAAGTCGCTCCGTAGAGGGACAGGAGCCCTACGAGCAGTACTTC
CASRSVEGQEPYEQYF
>NA|NA|TRBJ2-1|TRBV1
TGCACCAGCAGCCACGGGCTATGTTACGGGAGCCCTAGAGATGAGCAGTTCTTC
CTSSHGLCYGSPRDEQFF
>NA|TRBD2|TRBJ2-1|TRBV27
TGTGCCAGCAGTTTATCTAGCGGGAGTAGCAATGAGCAGTTCTTC
CASSLSSGSSNEQFF
>NA|NA|TRBJ2-3|TRBV19
TGTGCCAGTAGTATAGGGGTGGACCACACAGATACGCAGTATTTT
CASSIGVDHTDTQYF
>NA|NA|TRBJ2-5|TRBV7-9
TGTGCCAGCAGCTTCCCAGATGGGCTCGGGGAGACCCAGTACTTC
CASSFPDGLGETQYF
>NA|NA|TRBJ1-2|TRBV9
TGTGCCAGCGGGGGGACCCACTATGGCTACACCTTC
CASGGTHYGYTF
>NA|TRBD1|TRBJ2-7|TRBV7-6
TGTGCCAGCAGCTTAGGGACAGGCTACGAGCAGTACTTC
CASSLGTGYEQYF
>NA|NA|TRBJ2-7|TRBV6-5
TGTGCCAGCAGTTACACCTTGGACGGAGCCTACGAGCAGTACTTC
CASSYTLDGAYEQYF
>NA|TRBD1|TRBJ2-7|TRBV5-1
TGCGCCAGCAGGTCCGGACAGGGTGCCTACGAGCAGTACTTC
CASRSGQGAYEQYF
>medium-sized|TRBD1|TRBJ2-7|TRBV7-6
TGTGCCAGCAGCTCCGGGACAGGGGGACCCTACGAGCAGTACTTC
CASSSGTGGPYEQYF
>NA|NA|TRBJ2-3|TRBV5-1
TGCGCCAGCAGCTTGGAGCGGAGCAGCACAGATACGCAGTATTTT
CASSLERSSTDTQYF
>NA|NA|TRBJ1-2|TRBV6-1
TGTGCCAGCAGTGAAGCGCGAGGGGTGGGCTATGGCTACACCTTC
CASSEARGVGYGYTF
>NA|TRBD1|TRBJ2-7|TRBV27
TGTGCCAGCAGCCAACTAACAGGGGGCGTTTCATACGAGCAGTACTTC
CASSQLTGGVSYEQYF
>once|TRBD1|TRBJ2-7|TRBV14
TGTGCCAGCAGCCAAGAAAGGGACAGGGGCAACGAGCAGTACTTC
CASSQERDRGNEQYF